This passage covers 23 T cell receptor beta chains from one sample sequenced in a study of T cell changes during pregnancy in multiple sclerosis. Produced via immunoSEQ multiplex PCR; TCRdb's table is partial and in-frame only. This sample has tens of thousands of clones, with roughly 91% found just once. The sequenced sample was peripheral blood, obtained before pregnancy. The receptor set was obtained from a female donor with multiple sclerosis, enrolled in a pregnancy study.

The chain combines TRBV6-5 with TRBJ1-2; a possible D gene is TRBD1 (6 bases). V was clipped by 2 bases and J by 4 bases, with 17 bases between them. Germline lookup yields CDR1 MNHEY and CDR2 SVGAGI. The CDR3 covers 16 residues. Written as DNA, the CDR3 is TGTGCCAGCAGTTACCGGCAGGGGTCGCCGGGCTATGGCTACACCTTC. As protein: CASSYRQGSPGYGYTF.

The chain uses TRBV5-6 and TRBJ1-2; weak D call: TRBD1 (6 bases). The CDR3 contains 17 residues. Trimming stripped 0 bases from V and 4 bases from J, with 19 bases between. The V gene's germline CDR1 is SGHDT and CDR2 YYEEEE. In nucleotides, the CDR3 is TGTGCCAGCAGCTTGGAGCGATACGGGCAGGGGATCTATGGCTACACCTTC. Protein sequence: CASSLERYGQGIYGYTF.

The chain recombines TRBV6-1 with TRBJ1-2; D perhaps matches TRBD1 (6 bases). The V and J ends lost 5 bases and 8 bases respectively, with 18 bases between them. Germline-derived CDR1 and CDR2 are MNHNS and SASEGT. CDR3 length: 14 residues. The CDR3 loop is CASSQDQGLGGYTF. The CDR3 coding sequence is TGTGCCAGCAGTCAAGATCAGGGGTTGGGAGGCTACACCTTC.

The chain combines TRBV6-6 with TRBJ2-2, with no clear D. The CDR3 consists of 15 residues. V lost 0 bases and J lost 4, with 9 bases in between. Germline values: CDR1 MNHNY, CDR2 SVGAGI (reference sequence). CDR3 DNA: TGTGCCAGCAGTTACTCGAGCCAGGCCACCGGGGAGCTGTTTTTT. The encoded protein is CASSYSSQATGELFF.

This sequence joins TRBV7-8 and TRBJ2-3, with 9 nucleotides matching TRBD2. With 6 bases clipped from V and 4 bases from J, the junction kept 14 bases outside the gene matches. In germline, CDR1 is SGHVS, CDR2 FQNEAQ. The CDR3 sequence is 17 residues long. CDR3 amino acids: CASRIEDIAGVADTQYF. The CDR3 DNA is TGTGCCAGCAGAATAGAGGACATAGCGGGGGTCGCAGATACGCAGTATTTT.

The chain links TRBV6-5 to TRBJ2-1; TRBD2 matches 12 bases. CDR1 is MNHEY and CDR2 is SVGAGI in the germline V gene. V shed 6 bases, J shed 7 bases, and the junction held 7 bases outside the gene matches. The length of the CDR3 is 15 residues. The CDR3 coding sequence is TGTGCCAGCAGCGTCCCGGGACTAGCGGGTAATGAGCAGTTCTTC. Translated: CASSVPGLAGNEQFF.

The chain uses TRBV6-5 and TRBJ2-3; 9 bases map to TRBD2. V lost 7 bases, J lost 0 bases, and 5 bases stayed unmatched. Per the germline V gene, CDR1 is MNHEY and CDR2 is SVGAGI. The CDR3 has 15 amino acids. CDR3 loop: CASNSGGFSTDTQYF. DNA for the CDR3: TGTGCCAGCAATAGCGGGGGCTTTAGCACAGATACGCAGTATTTT.

This clone appeared a few times. The rearrangement joins TRBV25-1 to TRBJ1-6; TRBD1 aligns across 7 bases. This CDR3 has 15 amino acids. Trimming cost V 2 bases and J 3 bases; bases outside gene matches: 1. CDR1 MGHDK and CDR2 SYGVNS come from the germline V gene. Here the CDR3 DNA reads TGTGCCAGCAGTGAACGGGACAGCTATAATTCACCCCTCCACTTT. This sequence encodes CASSERDSYNSPLHF.

The chain links TRBV6-1 to TRBJ1-5; 7 nucleotides agree with TRBD1. The CDR3 extends over 13 amino acids. CDR1 MNHNS and CDR2 SASEGT come from the germline V gene. V shed 8 bases and J 4 bases; nucleotides not matched to a gene: 5. The CDR3 bases are TGTGCCAGCGAGTTACAGGGGAATCAGCCCCAGCATTTT. This translates into CASELQGNQPQHF.

The V call is TRBV10-2, the J call TRBJ1-2, with TRBD1 as a possible D gene (5 bases). This CDR3 has 14 residues. V was pared by 6 bases and J by 0 bases, with 11 bases between. The germline V gene has CDR1 WSHSY and CDR2 SAAADI. The CDR3 loop is CASSAGGTNYGYTF. In nucleotides, the CDR3 is TGCGCCAGCAGCGCTGGGGGGACTAACTATGGCTACACCTTC.

The rearrangement links TRBV5-1 to TRBJ2-7; 11 bases map to TRBD1. This CDR3 is 15 amino acids long. Germline V CDR1 and CDR2: SGHRS, YFSETQ. Trimming cost V 2 bases and J 7 bases; bases outside gene matches: 8. CDR3 DNA: TGCGCCAGCAGCTTCACCGGGACAGGGGGGTCAGAGCAGTACTTC. Its translation: CASSFTGTGGSEQYF.

This clone came up once. This rearrangement joins TRBV18 to TRBJ2-7; possibly TRBD2 for D (7 bases). V lost 3 bases to trimming and J lost 3 bases, with 12 bases between them. The CDR3 runs to 14 residues. Germline V gives CDR1 KGHSH, CDR2 LQKENI. The CDR3 nucleotides read TGTGCCAGCTCACCGGGGCGGGGGCACTACGAGCAGTACTTC. Translated, it gives CASSPGRGHYEQYF.

The rearrangement uses TRBV5-4 and TRBJ2-7, with D possibly being TRBD2 (6 bases). The germline V gene has CDR1 SGHNT and CDR2 YYREEE (reference sequence). The V and J ends lost 4 bases and 6 bases respectively, with 14 bases between them. The CDR3 consists of 13 residues. Written as DNA, the CDR3 is TGTGCCAGCAGCACCCCTGCGGGGAGCGAGCAGTACTTC. Protein: CASSTPAGSEQYF. Full variable domain (remainder filled in from reference TRBV5-4 and TRBJ2-7): ETGVTQSPTHLIKTRGQQVTLRCSSQSGHNTVSWYQQALGQGPQFIFQYYREEENGRGNFPPRFSGLQFPNYSSELNVNALELDDSALYLCASSTPAGSEQYFGPGTRLTVT.

The chain carries TRBV6-5 and TRBJ2-7; 8 bases agree with TRBD2. Germline V CDR1 and CDR2: MNHEY, SVGAGI. The CDR3 consists of 15 residues. The J segment lost 1 base and the V segment lost 6 bases, leaving 8 bases of the junction unmatched. The CDR3, as DNA: TGTGCCAGCAGCCCTTATGCTAGCGGGTCCTACGAGCAGTACTTC. It encodes CASSPYASGSYEQYF.

This rearrangement joins TRBV7-3 to TRBJ1-5, with a tentative D call TRBD1 (5 bases). CDR1 SGHTA and CDR2 FQGTGA come from the germline V gene. The V and J ends lost 2 bases and 2 bases respectively, with 16 bases between them. CDR3 length: 17 residues. The CDR3 is CASSLGGGTGGNQPQHF. CDR3 sequence (DNA): TGTGCCAGCAGCTTAGGAGGAGGGACGGGGGGCAATCAGCCCCAGCATTTT. The full variable domain, completed using reference TRBV7-3 and TRBJ1-5, is GAGVSQTPSNKVTEKGKYVELRCDPISGHTALYWYRQSLGQGPEFLIYFQGTGAADDSGLPNDRFFAVRPEGSVSTLKIQRTERGDSAVYLCASSLGGGTGGNQPQHFGDGTRLSIL.

The chain joins TRBV4-3 to TRBJ1-1; a possible D gene is TRBD1 (6 bases). Per the germline V gene, CDR1 is LGHNA and CDR2 is YSLEER. The length of the CDR3 is 15 residues. V gave up 2 bases and J gave up 1 base, with 11 bases separating them. CDR3 in amino acids: CASSQRGGPNTEAFF. CDR3 DNA: TGCGCCAGCAGCCAAAGGGGGGGACCGAACACTGAAGCTTTCTTT.

The V gene is TRBV7-2, the J gene TRBJ2-2; D unresolved. The ends were cut back, 2 bases at V and 6 bases at J, with 10 bases in the middle. This CDR3 region has 14 residues. Germline V gene lookup returns CDR1 SGHTA and CDR2 FQGNSA. Here the CDR3 reads CASSLLVVAGELFF. Here the CDR3 DNA reads TGTGCCAGCAGCTTACTAGTTGTAGCCGGGGAGCTGTTTTTT.

The chain joins TRBV19 to TRBJ2-5; tentative D call: TRBD1 (5 bases). The V end was cut by 7 bases, the J end by 1 base, with 16 bases between. This CDR3 contains 15 residues. Germline loops: CDR1 LNHDA, CDR2 SQIVND (reference sequence). CDR3 protein: CASKGDRSAQETQYF. The CDR3 bases are TGTGCCAGTAAAGGGGATCGCTCAGCCCAAGAGACCCAGTACTTC.

This clone appeared a few times. The rearrangement joins TRBV30 to TRBJ2-1; 9 bases agree with TRBD1. This CDR3 has 13 residues. Germline V lookup: CDR1 GTSNPN, CDR2 SVGIG (reference sequence). With V trimmed by 5 bases and J by 1 base, 0 bases remained unmatched. The DNA for the CDR3 is TGTGCCTGGGGGACAGGGTCCTACAATGAGCAGTTCTTC. It encodes CAWGTGSYNEQFF.

The chain employs TRBV18 and TRBJ1-1; tentatively, D is TRBD1 (5 bases). This CDR3 contains 15 residues. The V end was cut by 2 bases, the J end by 0 bases, with 10 bases between. The germline gives CDR1 KGHSH, CDR2 LQKENI. This chain's CDR3 is CASSPMGGMNTEAFF. The DNA for the CDR3 is TGTGCCAGCTCACCAATGGGGGGTATGAACACTGAAGCTTTCTTT.

CDR3 in DNA: TGTGCCAGCAGCCCCCGGACTAGTCTCGGGGAGCAGTTCTTC. Its translation: CASSPRTSLGEQFF. This chain connects TRBV7-2 to TRBJ2-1; 7 bases are a match to TRBD2. The V segment lost 5 bases and the J segment 10 bases; nucleotides outside the gene matches: 11. The CDR3 runs 14 residues. CDR1 SGHTA and CDR2 FQGNSA come from the germline V gene.

The chain recombines TRBV7-2 with TRBJ1-2; D is undetermined. CDR1 is SGHTA, CDR2 FQGNSA, per germline. The CDR3 consists of 13 residues. V was clipped by 0 bases and J by 8 bases, with 10 bases between them. The DNA for the CDR3 is TGTGCCAGCAGCTTAGCGCCGGGGAGGGGCTACACCTTC. Protein: CASSLAPGRGYTF.

The chain joins TRBV14 to TRBJ1-2; TRBD1 might be the D (6 bases). Per the germline V gene, CDR1 is SGHDN and CDR2 is FVKESK. This CDR3 contains 13 residues. The germline V and J ends were trimmed by 1 base and 6 bases, with 9 bases remaining between them. CDR3 residues: CASSQVYRDGYTF. DNA of the CDR3: TGTGCCAGCAGCCAAGTGTACAGGGATGGCTACACCTTC.